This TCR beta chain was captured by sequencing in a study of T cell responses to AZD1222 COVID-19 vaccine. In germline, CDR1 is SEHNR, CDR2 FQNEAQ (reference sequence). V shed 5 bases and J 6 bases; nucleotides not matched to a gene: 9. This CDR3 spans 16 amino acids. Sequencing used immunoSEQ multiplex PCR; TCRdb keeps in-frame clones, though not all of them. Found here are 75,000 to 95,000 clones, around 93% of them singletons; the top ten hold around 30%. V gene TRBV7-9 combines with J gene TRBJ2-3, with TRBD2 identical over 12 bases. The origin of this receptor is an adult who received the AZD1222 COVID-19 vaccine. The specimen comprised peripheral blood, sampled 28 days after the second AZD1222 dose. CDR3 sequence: CASSAGLAGFLDTQYF. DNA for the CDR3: TGTGCCAGCAGCGCTGGACTAGCGGGGTTCTTGGATACGCAGTATTTT.